The T cell receptor (beta chain) under discussion was sequenced for a study of regulatory T cells in long-lasting Graves disease. Study-wide results and limits: TRBV28, TRBJ1-2 and TRBJ2-5 emerged as the favored segments in persistent disease.

Germline V gives CDR1 MDHEN, CDR2 SYDVKM. The CDR3 extends over 14 amino acids. Germline trimming cut 5 bases from V and 5 bases from J; bases unmatched to any gene: 6. Stated time point: newly diagnosed GD, antithyroid drugs for less than 3 months. From PBMCs, RNA was extracted and then used to make the TCR library. In building TCR beta libraries, iRepertoire HTBI primers were used together with Arm-PCR of CDR3 regions. TCRdb re-analysed the multiplex PCR reads in MiXCR, keeping a single row per CDR3 protein. In the table there are roughly 380,000 distinct CDR3 sequences, 16% of which are singletons. This clonotype has at least ten counts. What it binds is unknown. These data also formed part of another study, on T cells in Graves' hyperthyroidism and ophthalmopathy.

This receptor was obtained from a man aged 40-50 years with Graves disease. The sequences come from peripheral blood mononuclear cells (PBMCs), collected at new diagnosis, from a patient treated with antithyroid drugs. This rearrangement joins TRBV28 to TRBJ1-5, with TRBD1 identical over 7 bases. The CDR3 nucleotides are TGTGCCAGCAGTCCAGGACAGGCCGATCAGCCCCAGCATTTT. This translates into CASSPGQADQPQHF. Filled out from reference TRBV28 and TRBJ1-5, the complete variable domain reads DVKVTQSSRYLVKRTGEKVFLECVQDMDHENMFWYRQDPGLGLRLIYFSYDVKMKEKGDIPEGYSVSREKKERFSLILESASTNQTSMYLCASSPGQADQPQHFGDGTRLSIL.